Listed here are 5 T cell receptor beta chains from one sample, sequenced in a study of identical twins. A single record per CDR3 protein comes from TCRdb applying MiXCR to the 5' RACE reads. The sample lists 470,000 or so distinct CDR3 sequences; 20% to 25% were seen once. This sample was also put to use in a study of T cells expressing NK-cell markers.

Source material: CD4+ T cells sorted from blood. The receptor set was obtained from a young woman in good health.

The J gene is TRBJ2-5, the V gene TRBV30; D is possibly TRBD1 (5 bases). Germline-derived CDR1 and CDR2 are GTSNPN and SVGIG (reference sequence). V was trimmed by 0 bases and J by 5 bases, leaving 10 bases between them. The CDR3 loop spans 13 amino acids. The CDR3, as DNA: TGTGCCTGGAGTGTGGGGCTGGGGGAGACCCAGTACTTC. Its protein product is CAWSVGLGETQYF.

V and J are TRBV6-5 and TRBJ2-7; TRBD1 aligns across 7 bases. With 0 bases clipped from V and 9 bases from J, the junction kept 8 bases outside the gene matches. The CDR3 runs to 14 residues. Germline V lookup: CDR1 MNHEY, CDR2 SVGAGI. CDR3 coding DNA: TGTGCCAGCAGTTACTCTGACAGGGTTTCCATGCAGTACTTC. Its translation is CASSYSDRVSMQYF.

This clonotype was detected once. The gene calls are TRBV12-3 or TRBV12-4 and TRBJ2-5, with D tentatively TRBD1 (6 bases). This CDR3 comprises 15 residues. Trimming stripped 3 bases from V and 2 bases from J, with 13 bases between. The CDR3 protein is CASSFLGTLQETQYF. The CDR3 nucleotides read TGTGCCAGCAGTTTCCTCGGGACACTTCAAGAGACCCAGTACTTC.

This chain uses TRBV7-6 with TRBJ2-3; D is undetermined. With 0 bases removed from V and 4 bases from J, the gap between germline ends came to 17 bases. From germline, CDR1 is SGHVS and CDR2 FNYEAQ. The CDR3 totals 17 residues. The CDR3 is CASSLALWAEGPDTQYF. DNA for the CDR3: TGTGCCAGCAGCTTAGCGCTTTGGGCGGAAGGGCCAGATACGCAGTATTTT.

In this sample, this clonotype turned up a few times. CDR3 residues: CASSPLAGSNNEQFF. For the CDR3, the DNA is TGCGCCAGCAGCCCTTTAGCGGGATCAAACAATGAGCAGTTCTTC. The J gene is TRBJ2-1, the V gene TRBV5-1, with TRBD2 identical over 8 bases. This CDR3 is 15 amino acids long. From germline, CDR1 is SGHRS and CDR2 YFSETQ. V was clipped by 4 bases and J by 5 bases; unmatched bases: 8.